The following is a T cell receptor beta chain sequence with its context. This sample was included in a study of blood T cell repertoires in COVID-19. About the research overall: The United States, Italy and Spain were the sources of the acute and convalescent COVID-19 samples. Nucleic acid was either cDNA or gDNA, and it came from T cells, B-cell-depleted T cells, or PBMCs.

As processed by the authors: Nucleated cell counts were estimated from reference gene primer amplification. This table comes from immunoSEQ multiplex PCR, and its TCRdb copy is limited to in-frame clones, with some not included. The V and J calls and clone size come from that table; D and trimming were worked out from the DNA. The data show roughly 220,000 clones, around 84% seen once. The germline V gene has CDR1 SGHNT and CDR2 YYREEE (reference sequence). CDR3 length: 17 residues. J gave up 0 bases and V 3 bases, and 8 bases lay outside the gene matches. Sequenced: peripheral blood. The receptor was isolated from a man aged 45-65 years who had recovered from COVID-19. V gene TRBV5-4 combines with J gene TRBJ1-3; 8 positions match TRBD1. CDR3: CASSSYRGGSSGNTIYF. The CDR3 bases are TGTGCCAGCAGCTCCTACAGGGGGGGAAGCTCTGGAAACACCATATATTTT.